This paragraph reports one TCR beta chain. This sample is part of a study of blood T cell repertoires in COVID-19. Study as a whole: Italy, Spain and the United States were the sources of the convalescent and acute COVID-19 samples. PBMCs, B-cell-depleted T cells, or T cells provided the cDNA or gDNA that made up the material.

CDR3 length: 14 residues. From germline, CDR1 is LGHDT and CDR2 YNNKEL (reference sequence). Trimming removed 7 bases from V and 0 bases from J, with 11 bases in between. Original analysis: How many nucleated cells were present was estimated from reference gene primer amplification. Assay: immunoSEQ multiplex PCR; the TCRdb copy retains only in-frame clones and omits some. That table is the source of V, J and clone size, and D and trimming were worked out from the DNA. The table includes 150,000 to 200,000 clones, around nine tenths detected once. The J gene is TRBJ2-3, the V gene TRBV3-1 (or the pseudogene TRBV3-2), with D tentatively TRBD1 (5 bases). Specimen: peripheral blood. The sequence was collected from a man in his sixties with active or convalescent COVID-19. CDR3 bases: TGTGCCAGCATTGACAGTGCTAGCACAGATACGCAGTATTTT. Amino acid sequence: CASIDSASTDTQYF.